This T cell receptor (beta chain) stems from a study of T-cell reconstitution after alpha-beta-depleted transplantation in children. General study findings and limits: Reportedly, roughly two months post-transplant, alpha-beta T cells arose from several hundred expanded graft clones. T cells produced anew were the main source of T-cell counts and diversity one year after transplant. Surviving recipient T cells and thymic progenitors produced the high day-60 TCRbeta diversity seen in some patients.

In this sample, this clonotype turned up many times. Its antigen is unidentified. Using unique molecular identifiers, the investigators prepared the TCRbeta library. Via MiXCR, TCRdb re-called the PCR reads, giving one row per CDR3 protein. The sample has some 220,000 distinct CDR3 sequences; about a tenth are singletons. Germline V lookup: CDR1 SGHTA, CDR2 FQGNSA. Unmatched junction bases numbered 4, after V lost 4 bases and J lost 2 bases. The CDR3 is made up of 15 amino acids. The sequence was obtained from a child less than two years old with acute myeloid leukemia, due to receive a stem cell transplant. Here the sequenced sample was PBMCs, taken before TCRalphabeta/CD19-depleted stem cell transplant. The chain combines TRBV7-2 with TRBJ2-7, with 11 nucleotides matching TRBD2. CDR3 protein: CASSSSSGRAYEQYF. CDR3 sequence (DNA): TGTGCCAGCAGCTCTAGTAGCGGGAGGGCCTACGAGCAGTACTTC.